This T cell receptor beta chain originates from a study of PD-1 blockade in classical Hodgkin lymphoma. Findings of the study overall: Complete responders showed a baseline diversity that resembled the diversity of newly diagnosed patients.

This clone was seen more than once but under ten times. Its antigen remains unidentified. Some clones are missing from TCRdb's copy, which holds only in-frame ones; the method was immunoSEQ multiplex PCR. The sample lists 25,000 to 40,000 clones; 70% to 80% were seen once. As to time point: cycle 4 day 1 (C4D1), after more than five weeks of nivolumab. Each patient relapsed following autologous stem cell transplantation, and prior brentuximab vedotin exposure differed. The source is a human donor with classical Hodgkin lymphoma. The sequencing used peripheral blood mononuclear cells (PBMCs), collected before the fourth cycle of nivolumab.

In DNA, the CDR3 is TGTGCCAGCAGTTTAACTGGACACCGTTCCTACGAGCAGTACTTC. Its protein is CASSLTGHRSYEQYF. This chain connects TRBV27 to TRBJ2-7; D might be TRBD1 (5 bases). Trimming removed 2 bases at V and 1 base at J, with 12 bases between. The germline V gene encodes CDR1 MNHEY and CDR2 SMNVEV (reference sequence). CDR3 length equals 15 residues.